This T cell receptor beta chain was captured in a study of T cells in Graves' hyperthyroidism and ophthalmopathy (dated by TCRdb to the late 2010s). A note on the overall study: Peripheral blood samples were taken at the time of initial diagnosis, prior to any treatment. To identify distinguishing TCR V-J signatures, a discovery cohort of 90 to 100 patients was used, comprising some 43 with Graves' ophthalmopathy and around 57 with stable Graves' hyperthyroidism. Prospective prediction of ophthalmopathy was tested in an independent validation cohort of 18 hyperthyroidism patients and 17 patients who later progressed to ophthalmopathy. The 75 to 100 discovery patients were divided at random into training and test sets in a 7:3 ratio. In addition, the study compared T-cell repertoires in thyroid tissue and in blood from about 6 Graves' hyperthyroidism patients. After blood sampling, hyperthyroidism patients were treated with methimazole at a starting dose of 30 mg daily, and ophthalmopathy patients were treated with high-dose intravenous methylprednisolone. According to the paper, TCR Vbeta CDR3 sequencing was carried out on about 140 peripheral blood samples, which came from approximately 41 ophthalmopathy, around 75 hyperthyroidism and around 17 progressor patients.

The CDR3 runs 13 amino acids, cysteine and phenylalanine included. Only the CDR3 part of the read is kept: 39 bases, read in frame from the first base. CDR1 and CDR2 (MNHNS, SASEGT) derive from the germline V gene. With regard to this clonotype: Its antigen has not been determined. Relative to the germline gene, one junction end is altered; a read error may explain this.

The TCR beta CDR3 regions were amplified from the RNA transcripts. A first-round RT-PCR of the TCR CDR3 used the HTBI primer set with the Qiagen OneStep RT-PCR kit. The libraries were constructed in a second round of multiplex PCR and then size-selected and purified. Paired-end sequencing of the libraries was performed with 100 bp reads on an Illumina HiSeq2000. The authors' analysis ran thus. SOAPnuke was used to process the raw data, throwing out any read that contained adapters or uncalled bases, had a mean Phred below 15, or lacked an exact constant-primer or identifier match. COPE v1.2.5 was used to merge the high-quality paired reads, and each unique nucleotide sequence was defined as a clonotype. Clonotypes were aligned to IMGT TRBV, TRBD and TRBJ reference segments using MiTCR v1.1. The analysis included only V-J combinations with a frequency above 0.0001, which together covered around 99% of the repertoires. A TCS score was defined as the ratio between F50 (clonal expansion) and ExV (chaos), using BLOSUM62-based TCRdist between CDR3 peptides within each V-J. Welch's t-statistics and random forest reduced some 510 V-J features to 10 to 15, which were used in a naive Bayes classifier (R e1071). Through fastp at Q25 and MiXCR, TCRdb rebuilt clones from the public reads, retaining in-frame beta chains. Each record represents a unique CDR3 protein, reported with the most common genes and DNA among its rows. TCRdb's processing, not the authors' own work, is the source of the V and J calls. This sample holds about 500,000 distinct CDR3 sequences; around 15% were observed only once. Together, the top ten hold 29% of the sample.

General study outcomes and caveats: Ophthalmopathy was separated from stable hyperthyroidism by a 13 V-J signature model, with 85% to 90% sensitivity and approximately 81% specificity obtained in cross-validation and 80%/75% obtained in testing. During validation, the model predicted progression to ophthalmopathy a median of approximately 7 months ahead of onset, with around 71% sensitivity and almost 75% specificity. No statistical method was used to set the sample size in advance, and investigators knew the group allocation. Most expanded thyroid clonotypes (frequency above 0.001) were also detected in blood, suggesting blood repertoires may reflect thyroid immune responses.

In the ophthalmopathy patients, disease was moderately to severely active, with a Clinical Activity Score of 3 or more, a NOSPECS grade of 4 or more, and a duration of less than 3 months. The study excluded patients with uncontrolled infections, other autoimmune diseases, pregnancy or lactation. Clinical symptoms, serum thyroxine and TRAb, thyroid ultrasound, and orbital computed tomography formed the basis for the diagnoses. PBMCs were isolated from more than 8 ml of fresh peripheral blood by Ficoll-Paque density gradient centrifugation. Total RNA was extracted with Trizol reagent, and quality was checked on an Agilent 2100 Bioanalyzer.

The sequencing input was blood. The V and J segments used are TRBV6-1 and TRBJ2-1; tentative D gene TRBD2, with 6 bases matching. This receptor was taken from a woman aged 30 to 39 with Graves' ophthalmopathy. Here the CDR3 is given as CATQTGDYNEQFF. The nucleotides are TGTGCCACCCAGACGGGAGACTACAATGAACAGTTCTTC.